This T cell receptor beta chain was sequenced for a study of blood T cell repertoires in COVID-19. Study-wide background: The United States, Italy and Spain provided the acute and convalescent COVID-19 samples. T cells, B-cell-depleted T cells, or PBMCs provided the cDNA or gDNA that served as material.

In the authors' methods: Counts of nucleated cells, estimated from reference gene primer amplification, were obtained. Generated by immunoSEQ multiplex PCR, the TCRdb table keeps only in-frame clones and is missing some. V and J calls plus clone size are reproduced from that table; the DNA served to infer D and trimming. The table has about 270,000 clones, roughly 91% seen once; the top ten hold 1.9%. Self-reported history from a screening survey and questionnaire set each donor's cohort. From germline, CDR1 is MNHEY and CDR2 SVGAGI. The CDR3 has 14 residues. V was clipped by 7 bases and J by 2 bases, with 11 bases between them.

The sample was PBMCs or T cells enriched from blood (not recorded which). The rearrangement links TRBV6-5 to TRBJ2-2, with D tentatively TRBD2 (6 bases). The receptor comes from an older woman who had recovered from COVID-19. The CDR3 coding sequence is TGTGCCAGCAAGGGAGGTTTTAACACCGGGGAGCTGTTTTTT. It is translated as CASKGGFNTGELFF.